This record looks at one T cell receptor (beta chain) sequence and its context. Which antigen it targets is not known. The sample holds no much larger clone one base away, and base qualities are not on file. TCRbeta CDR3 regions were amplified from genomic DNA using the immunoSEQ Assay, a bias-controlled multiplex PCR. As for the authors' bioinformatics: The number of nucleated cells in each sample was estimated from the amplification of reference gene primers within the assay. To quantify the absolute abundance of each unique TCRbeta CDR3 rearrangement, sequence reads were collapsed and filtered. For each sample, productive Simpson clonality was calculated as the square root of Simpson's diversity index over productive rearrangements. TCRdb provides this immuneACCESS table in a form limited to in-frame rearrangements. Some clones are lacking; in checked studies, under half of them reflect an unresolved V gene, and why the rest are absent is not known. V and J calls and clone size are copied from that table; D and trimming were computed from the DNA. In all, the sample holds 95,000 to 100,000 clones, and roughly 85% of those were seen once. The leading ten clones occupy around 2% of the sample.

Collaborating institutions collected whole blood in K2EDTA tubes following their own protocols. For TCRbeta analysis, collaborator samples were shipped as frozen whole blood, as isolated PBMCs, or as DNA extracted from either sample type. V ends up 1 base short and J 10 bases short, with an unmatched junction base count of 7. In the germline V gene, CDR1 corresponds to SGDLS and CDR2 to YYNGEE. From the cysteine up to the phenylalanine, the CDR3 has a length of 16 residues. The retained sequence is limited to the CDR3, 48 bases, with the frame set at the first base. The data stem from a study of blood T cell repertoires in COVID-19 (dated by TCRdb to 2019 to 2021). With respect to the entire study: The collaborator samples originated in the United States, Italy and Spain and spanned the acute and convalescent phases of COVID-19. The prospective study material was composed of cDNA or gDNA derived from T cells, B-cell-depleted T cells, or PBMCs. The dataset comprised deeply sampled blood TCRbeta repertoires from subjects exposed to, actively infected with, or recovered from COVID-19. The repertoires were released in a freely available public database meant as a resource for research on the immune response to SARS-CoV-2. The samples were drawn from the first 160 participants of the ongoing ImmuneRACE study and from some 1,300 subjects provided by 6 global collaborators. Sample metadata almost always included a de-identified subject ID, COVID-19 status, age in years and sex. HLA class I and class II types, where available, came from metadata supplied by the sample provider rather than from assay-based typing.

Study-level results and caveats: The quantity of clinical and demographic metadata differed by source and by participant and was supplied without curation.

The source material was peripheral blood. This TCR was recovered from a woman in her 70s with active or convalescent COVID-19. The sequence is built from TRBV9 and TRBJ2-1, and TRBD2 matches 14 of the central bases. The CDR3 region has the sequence CASSVFGTSGRQEQFF. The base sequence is TGTGCCAGCAGCGTATTCGGGACTAGCGGGAGACAGGAGCAGTTCTTC.